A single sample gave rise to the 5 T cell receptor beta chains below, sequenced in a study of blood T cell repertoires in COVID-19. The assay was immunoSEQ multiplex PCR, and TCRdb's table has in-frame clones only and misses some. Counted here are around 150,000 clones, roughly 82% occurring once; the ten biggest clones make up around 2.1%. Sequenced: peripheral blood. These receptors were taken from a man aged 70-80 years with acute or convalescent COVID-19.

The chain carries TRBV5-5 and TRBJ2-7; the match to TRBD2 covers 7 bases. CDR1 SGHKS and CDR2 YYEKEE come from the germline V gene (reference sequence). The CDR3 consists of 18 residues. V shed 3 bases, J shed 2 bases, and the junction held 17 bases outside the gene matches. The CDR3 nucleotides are TGTGCCAGCAGCTCCGGGGGGAATTGGGGGAGGGCCCCCTACGAGCAGTACTTC. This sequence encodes CASSSGGNWGRAPYEQYF.

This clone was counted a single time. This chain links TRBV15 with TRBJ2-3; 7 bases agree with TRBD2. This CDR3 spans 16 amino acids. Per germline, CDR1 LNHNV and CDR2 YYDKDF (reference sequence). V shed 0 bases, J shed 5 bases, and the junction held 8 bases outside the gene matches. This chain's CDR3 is CATSRDGSAGKDTQYF. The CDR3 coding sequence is TGTGCCACCAGCAGAGATGGCTCAGCGGGAAAAGATACGCAGTATTTT.

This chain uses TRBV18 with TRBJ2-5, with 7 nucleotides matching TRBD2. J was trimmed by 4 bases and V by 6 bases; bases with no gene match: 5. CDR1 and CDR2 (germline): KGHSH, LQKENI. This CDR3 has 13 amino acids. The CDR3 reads CASSRTSGETQYF. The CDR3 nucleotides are TGTGCCAGCTCGCGGACTAGTGGAGAGACCCAGTACTTC. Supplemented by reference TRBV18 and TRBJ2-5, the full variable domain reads NAGVMQNPRHLVRRRGQEARLRCSPMKGHSHVYWYRQLPEEGLKFMVYLQKENIIDESGMPKERFSAEFPKEGPSILRIQQVVRGDSAAYFCASSRTSGETQYFGPGTRLLVL.

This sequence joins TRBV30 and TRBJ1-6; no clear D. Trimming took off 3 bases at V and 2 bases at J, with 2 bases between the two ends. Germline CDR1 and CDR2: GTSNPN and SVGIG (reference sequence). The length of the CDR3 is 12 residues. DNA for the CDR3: TGTGCCTGGAGCGCCTATAATTCACCCCTCCACTTT. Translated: CAWSAYNSPLHF.

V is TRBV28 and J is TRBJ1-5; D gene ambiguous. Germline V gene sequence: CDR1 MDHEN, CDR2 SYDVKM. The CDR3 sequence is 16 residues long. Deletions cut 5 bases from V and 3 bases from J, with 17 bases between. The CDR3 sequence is CASSRNNDGFNQPQHF. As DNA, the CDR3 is TGTGCCAGCAGTCGCAACAATGACGGGTTCAATCAGCCCCAGCATTTT.